The T cell receptor (beta chain) described here comes from a study of T-cell reconstitution after alpha-beta-depleted transplantation in children. General study findings and limits: As was reported, about two months after transplant, alpha-beta T cells came from several hundred expanded graft clones. At the one-year point after transplant, T-cell counts and TCRbeta diversity were found to come mostly from T cells that had been newly produced. Surviving recipient T cells and thymic progenitors produced the high day-60 TCRbeta diversity seen in some patients.

As for this clonotype: Its specificity is not known.

Preparation of the TCRbeta library used unique molecular identifiers. TCRdb called the PCR reads again in MiXCR, with one record for every CDR3 protein. Altogether about 1,000,000 distinct CDR3 sequences are present, roughly 29% being singletons, with the ten largest covering about 28%. The germline V gene has CDR1 GTSNPN and CDR2 SVGIG (reference sequence). The CDR3 length is 15 residues. V dropped 3 bases and J dropped 3 bases, with 16 bases sitting between them. The receptor's source is a boy under two years old who had a stem cell transplant for SCID, so the T cells may come from the graft donor. The source material was PBMCs, mostly from graft donor cells, sampled 360 days after TCRalphabeta/CD19-depleted stem cell transplant. The chain joins TRBV30 to TRBJ2-3, with D tentatively TRBD2 (6 bases). CDR3 coding DNA: TGTGCCTGGAGAAGCGGGCTCCACCTTACAGATACGCAGTATTTT. Translation gives CAWRSGLHLTDTQYF. The full variable domain, its missing parts supplied by reference TRBV30 and TRBJ2-3, is SQTIHQWPATLVQPVGSPLSLECTVEGTSNPNLYWYRQAAGRGLQLLFYSVGIGQISSEVPQNLSASRPQDRQFILSSKKLLLSDSGFYLCAWRSGLHLTDTQYFGPGTRLTVL.